This T cell receptor beta chain was identified in a study of shared clonotypes between healthy human individuals (dated by TCRdb to the early 2020s). Study-level background: Two women and three men aged 18 to 49 years were included in the cohort. To estimate repertoire size and how much clonotype sharing occurs between individuals, the study deeply sequenced the blood TCR repertoires of a handful of healthy adults. For each donor, three plates each were used for CD4 naive and CD4 memory, two plates were used for CD8 naive, and one plate was used for CD8 memory. To increase sequencing depth and limit assay-specific biases, different laboratories used diverse techniques to prepare libraries and sequence TCR repertoires. Each donor's leukapheresis produced roughly between about 0.8 and 10 billion PBMCs. General study outcomes and caveats: Clonotypes shared by all four sorted-subset donors showed higher generation probabilities than non-shared clonotypes. Because the study included a small number of donors, the genetic and exposure-history diversity represented was limited. When several donors were compared, the shared fraction of clonotypes was roughly 5% for naive CD4, about 4% for naive CD8, more than 2% for memory CD4, and approximately 0.4% for memory CD8. Estimated clonotype richness was generally larger for naive than for memory subsets. Incomplete sequencing was indicated by rarefaction of sorted-subset datasets, despite the large sequencing depth. Only blood was sampled, and tissue TCR repertoires likely differ from those in blood. Pairwise subsampling indicated that sequencing depth was expected to affect the degree of clonotype sharing among donors.

Healthy HIV-negative adults with no recently reported acute infections or vaccinations were included as donors. Every donor was a Caucasian adult living in Nashville, Tennessee, USA. CD4+ T cells were enriched by magnetic negative selection; naive cells were then positively selected on CD45RA, and the negative fraction formed the memory subset. Blood was collected by leukapheresis, and PBMCs were isolated by Ficoll-Histopaque density gradient centrifugation and then cryopreserved in liquid nitrogen vapor phase. Analytical flow cytometry was used to check the purity and quantity of every magnetically sorted T cell population. Genomic DNA was isolated from every sorted fraction and measured by UV absorbance on a Nanodrop 2000c. Details on this clone: The antigen it binds to is not known. Per-base quality was not reported, and no clone a single base away is much larger than it. This sample includes further DNA sequences coding for the same CDR3.

TCR CDR3 regions were amplified from genomic DNA by multiplex PCR using the deep immunoSEQ assay. Extracted genomic DNA from each cell subset was distributed evenly across all wells of several immunoSEQ 96-well plates, and each plate was treated as a replicate. Each replicate PCR for sorted subsets received around 200 ng genomic DNA, equal to some 32,000 T cell genomes. The purified libraries were quantified using a Qubit 3.0 fluorometer, sized with a Bioanalyzer 2100, and then quantified again using the KAPA Library Quantification kit. Each immunoSEQ 96-well plate was sequenced on its own single-read 150-cycle Illumina NextSeq 550 flow cell. On the authors' methods: The immunoSEQ output contained only junctional sequences without quality scores, so filtering could not match that applied to full-length reads. To assign V/J genes and CDR3, sequences were annotated against IMGT germline references using PyIR, a Python wrapper for IgBLAST v1.9. Reads with weak V/J assignments (E-value above 1e-6), missing CDR3, stop codons, out-of-frame junctions, or ambiguous translated residues were removed. V3J clonotypes were defined by identical inferred V gene, J gene, and CDR3 amino acid sequence. To compute the percentage overlap between repertoires, the number of shared unique clonotypes was divided by the size of the smaller repertoire. RTK rarefaction, the Chao1 estimator, and Recon v2.1 estimates of unobserved clonotypes were used to assess repertoire richness. OLGA was used to compute generation probabilities for all TCRbeta clonotypes that the gDNA method yielded from four donors. TCRdb obtained this table from immuneACCESS and retained in-frame rearrangements with V and J assigned. These tables miss some clones; where compared with another copy, unresolved V genes account for less than half of the shortfall, and the remainder is unexplained. V and J calls and clone size are copied from that table; D and trimming were computed from the DNA. This sample lists 2 million to 2.5 million clones; just over 90% were detected once. About 0.39% of the sample lies in the top ten.

From its cysteine to its phenylalanine, the CDR3 spans 12 amino acids. The read is trimmed to its CDR3 DNA, 36 bases read in frame from base 1. V was cut back by 4 bases and J by 3 bases, leaving a gap of 5 bases between them. The germline V gene (reference sequence) supplies CDR1 MNHEY and CDR2 SMNVEV. The receptor was derived from a man between 18 and 35 years old in good health. Some clones in this sample may be carry-over from other donors' samples. Material: naive CD4+ T cells from PBMCs. The cell subset or site label for this specimen denotes: CD45RA+ positively selected. The sequence is built from TRBV27 and TRBJ2-3, with the D gene uncertain. DNA sequence: TGTGCCAGCAGTTCCGTTACAGATACGCAGTATTTT. Translated, this is CASSSVTDTQYF.